This T cell receptor (beta chain) originates from a study of breast tumors, draining lymph nodes, adjacent tissues. Study-level results: Data only fit, rather than demonstrated, lymph node origin of most tumor T cells.

TCRdb recomputed calls from the multiplex PCR reads with MiXCR, one row per CDR3 protein. The sample consists of roughly 130,000 distinct CDR3 sequences, just under 20% of them appearing once. The lymph nodes were axillary draining lymph nodes from breast cancer patients. A note on this clonotype: The antigen remains unidentified.

This TCR came from a female donor with breast cancer. Some clones in this sample may be carry-over from other donors' samples. Sequencing was performed on axillary lymph node tissue.

As DNA, the CDR3 is TGTGCCAGCAGTCAATCGCTGGGATTCCAAGAGACCCAGTACTTC. Translation gives CASSQSLGFQETQYF. J is TRBJ2-5 and V is TRBV3-1; D unresolved. V lost 6 bases to trimming and J lost 1 base, with 15 bases between them. This CDR3 spans 15 amino acids. The germline CDR1 and CDR2 sequences are LGHDT and YNNKEL (reference sequence).